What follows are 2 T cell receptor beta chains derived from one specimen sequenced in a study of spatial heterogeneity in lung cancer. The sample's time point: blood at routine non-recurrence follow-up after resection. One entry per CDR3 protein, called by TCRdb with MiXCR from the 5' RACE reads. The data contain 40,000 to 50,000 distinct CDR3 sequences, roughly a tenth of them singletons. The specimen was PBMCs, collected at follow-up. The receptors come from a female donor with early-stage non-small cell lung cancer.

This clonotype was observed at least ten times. The CDR3 is CAWSSWANEQFF. The CDR3 region has the DNA TGTGCCTGGAGTTCCTGGGCCAATGAGCAGTTCTTC. V gene TRBV30 combines with J gene TRBJ2-1; no firm D call. CDR3 length: 12 amino acids. Germline CDR1 is GTSNPN and CDR2 is SVGIG (reference sequence). Deletions cut 2 bases from V and 6 bases from J, with 8 bases between.

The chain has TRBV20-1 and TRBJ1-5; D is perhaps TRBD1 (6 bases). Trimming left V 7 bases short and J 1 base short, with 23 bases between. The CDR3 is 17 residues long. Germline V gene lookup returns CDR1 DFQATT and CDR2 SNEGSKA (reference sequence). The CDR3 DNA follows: TGCAGTGTTAGGGGTGCCACAGGGAGTTTGAGCAATCAGCCCCAGCATTTT. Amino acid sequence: CSVRGATGSLSNQPQHF.